One and the same sample provided the 22 T cell receptor beta chains below, sequenced in a study of T cell responses to AZD1222 COVID-19 vaccine. The assay was immunoSEQ multiplex PCR, and TCRdb's table has in-frame clones only and misses some. Counted here are some 150,000 clones, roughly 90% occurring once; the ten biggest clones make up more than 2.5%. The source material was peripheral blood, sampled on day 0 of AZD1222 vaccination. These TCRs come from an adult in good health.

This clone was seen only once. The V and J genes are TRBV7-8 and TRBJ1-2; TRBD1 agrees at 8 bases. Looked up from germline, CDR1 is SGHVS and CDR2 is FQNEAQ. The ends lost 6 bases at V and 7 bases at J; junction bases unmatched: 10. This CDR3 spans 14 amino acids. The CDR3 protein is CASRRGTGGVGYTF. The CDR3 DNA reads as TGTGCCAGCAGGCGCGGTACAGGGGGGGTTGGCTACACCTTC.

The chain is built from TRBV28 and TRBJ2-7; TRBD1 might be the D (7 bases). Germline V gene data show CDR1 as MDHEN and CDR2 as SYDVKM. The CDR3 sequence is 15 residues long. The V gene lost 1 base and the J gene lost 3 bases, with 13 bases spanning the gap. The CDR3 DNA sequence: TGTGCCAGCAGTTTATTTGCAGGGGGGCGCTACGAGCAGTACTTC. This translates into CASSLFAGGRYEQYF. The complete variable domain, with remaining parts taken from reference TRBV28 and TRBJ2-7, reads DVKVTQSSRYLVKRTGEKVFLECVQDMDHENMFWYRQDPGLGLRLIYFSYDVKMKEKGDIPEGYSVSREKKERFSLILESASTNQTSMYLCASSLFAGGRYEQYFGPGTRLTVT.

This clone was seen a few times. The rearrangement joins TRBV6-1 to TRBJ2-7; possibly TRBD1 for D (5 bases). Germline V CDR1 and CDR2: MNHNS, SASEGT. Trimming removed 1 base from V and 3 bases from J, with 10 bases in between. The CDR3 sequence is 14 residues long. The CDR3 sequence: CASSEGRQLYEQYF. Here the CDR3 DNA reads TGTGCCAGCAGTGAAGGGAGACAGCTCTACGAGCAGTACTTC.

The V call is TRBV19, the J call TRBJ2-7; D may be TRBD2 (5 bases). CDR1 LNHDA and CDR2 SQIVND come from the germline V gene (reference sequence). There are 14 residues in the CDR3. Trimming cost V 9 bases and J 2 bases, with 17 bases left between them. CDR3 bases: TGTGCCAGCATGGACGTCGGGAACACCTACGAGCAGTACTTC. Its protein is CASMDVGNTYEQYF.

The rearrangement joins TRBV6-2 or TRBV6-3 to TRBJ1-5; D is unresolved. The ends were cut back, 0 bases at V and 1 base at J, with 4 bases in the middle. Germline values: CDR1 MNHEY, CDR2 SVGEGT. There are 14 residues in the CDR3. As DNA, the CDR3 is TGTGCCAGCAGTTACTCGAACAGCAATCAGCCCCAGCATTTT. Translation: CASSYSNSNQPQHF.

This rearrangement joins TRBV19 to TRBJ1-4; D is uncertain. The germline V and J ends were trimmed by 5 bases and 8 bases, with 9 bases remaining between them. This CDR3 region has 12 residues. CDR1 is LNHDA and CDR2 is SQIVND in the germline V gene (reference sequence). The CDR3 protein is CASSEREEKLFF. The CDR3 region has the DNA TGTGCCAGTAGTGAAAGGGAGGAAAAACTGTTTTTT.

In nucleotides, the CDR3 is TGCGCCAGCAGCTTGGACGGGGCGAGCAATGAGCAGTTCTTC. This translates into CASSLDGASNEQFF. V is TRBV5-1 and J is TRBJ2-1, with D possibly being TRBD1 or TRBD2 (5 bases each). CDR1 and CDR2 from the germline V gene are SGHRS and YFSETQ. Trimming pared 0 bases from V and 6 bases from J, leaving 10 bases between. CDR3 length: 14 residues.

V usage is TRBV19 and J usage is TRBJ1-6; 8 bases line up with TRBD1. Losses at the gene ends were 5 bases for V and 8 bases for J; bases not matched to a gene: 5. The germline CDR1 and CDR2 sequences are LNHDA and SQIVND (reference sequence). The CDR3 length is 14 residues. CDR3 sequence reads: CASSFRGLDSPLHF. The CDR3 DNA reads TGTGCCAGTAGTTTCAGGGGGCTGGATTCACCCCTCCACTTT.

This chain uses TRBV6-5 with TRBJ2-3, with D unresolved. Germline V gene lookup returns CDR1 MNHEY and CDR2 SVGAGI. The CDR3 has 13 residues. V was pared by 6 bases and J by 3 bases, with 10 bases between. In nucleotides, the CDR3 is TGTGCCAGCAGCTTCGATCGGACAGATACGCAGTATTTT. Protein sequence: CASSFDRTDTQYF.

The genes are TRBV5-8 and TRBJ2-3; maybe TRBD2 (7 bases). V was pared by 4 bases and J by 4 bases, with 19 bases between. The CDR3 contains 16 residues. From germline, CDR1 is SGHTS and CDR2 YDEGEE. The chain's CDR3 is CASSPLRGAGADTQYF. The CDR3 region has the DNA TGTGCCAGCAGCCCTCTTCGGGGGGCGGGCGCAGATACGCAGTATTTT.

The rearrangement joins TRBV2 to TRBJ2-4; D assignment may be TRBD1 or TRBD2 (5 bases each). The germline V gene has CDR1 SNHLY and CDR2 FYNNEI. This CDR3 spans 14 amino acids. Trimming removed 9 bases from V and 6 bases from J, with 18 bases in between. CDR3 nucleotide sequence: TGTGCCAGTATAGTGGGCACCGGGGCAAACATTCAGTACTTC. Protein: CASIVGTGANIQYF.

This clone was found once. The chain uses TRBV7-3 and TRBJ2-1; D call uncertain. Germline V gives CDR1 SGHTA, CDR2 FQGTGA. Trimming took off 4 bases at V and 0 bases at J, with 10 bases between the two ends. The CDR3 is 15 amino acids. The CDR3 coding sequence is TGTGCCAGCAGCTCGGACGGTAGCTCCTACAATGAGCAGTTCTTC. Amino acid sequence: CASSSDGSSYNEQFF.

This chain uses TRBV5-1 with TRBJ1-5; D unresolved. Germline V gives CDR1 SGHRS, CDR2 YFSETQ. V was pared by 2 bases and J by 4 bases, with 7 bases between. This CDR3 is built from 13 residues. Written as DNA, the CDR3 is TGCGCCAGCAGCTTCGAGACTAATCAGCCCCAGCATTTT. Amino acid sequence: CASSFETNQPQHF. The complete variable domain, with remaining parts taken from reference TRBV5-1 and TRBJ1-5, reads KAGVTQTPRYLIKTRGQQVTLSCSPISGHRSVSWYQQTPGQGLQFLFEYFSETQRNKGNFPGRFSGRQFSNSRSEMNVSTLELGDSALYLCASSFETNQPQHFGDGTRLSIL.

The genes are TRBV30 and TRBJ1-2; D is possibly TRBD1 (5 bases). The length of the CDR3 is 13 residues. V was clipped by 5 bases and J by 5 bases, with 15 bases between them. The V gene's germline CDR1 is GTSNPN and CDR2 SVGIG (reference sequence). The chain's CDR3 is CAWRTDRGYGYTF. CDR3 DNA: TGTGCCTGGCGGACGGACCGGGGGTATGGCTACACCTTC. The full variable domain, completed using reference TRBV30 and TRBJ1-2, is SQTIHQWPATLVQPVGSPLSLECTVEGTSNPNLYWYRQAAGRGLQLLFYSVGIGQISSEVPQNLSASRPQDRQFILSSKKLLLSDSGFYLCAWRTDRGYGYTFGSGTRLTVV.

This chain joins TRBV18 and TRBJ2-3; D remains ambiguous. The CDR3 contains 16 residues. Trimming shortened V by 2 bases and J by 2 bases, and 14 bases separated the two germline ends. Germline V gene data show CDR1 as KGHSH and CDR2 as LQKENI. CDR3 nucleotide sequence: TGTGCCAGCTCACCATCGAGGAACCAACTCACAGATACGCAGTATTTT. Encoded protein: CASSPSRNQLTDTQYF.

This clone was observed a single time. V gene TRBV28 combines with J gene TRBJ1-1; 7 nucleotides align to TRBD1. V was clipped by 3 bases and J by 11 bases; unmatched bases: 6. This CDR3 is built from 12 residues. Germline lookup yields CDR1 MDHEN and CDR2 SYDVKM. The CDR3 bases are TGTGCCAGCAGTTTGGGTCAGGGGGGTGCTTTCTTT. Protein product: CASSLGQGGAFF.

The chain uses TRBV3-1 (or the pseudogene TRBV3-2) and TRBJ2-7; tentatively, D is TRBD1 (5 bases). V lost 4 bases to trimming and J lost 0 bases, with 10 bases between them. This CDR3 has 14 amino acids. Per the germline V gene, CDR1 is LGHDT and CDR2 is YNNKEL (reference sequence). The CDR3 nucleotides are TGTGCCAGCAGCCCAAGGGGAAACTCCTACGAGCAGTACTTC. It encodes CASSPRGNSYEQYF.

The chain couples TRBV13 to TRBJ2-7, with 12 bases identical to TRBD2. There are 16 residues in the CDR3. The germline V gene encodes CDR1 PRHDT and CDR2 FYEKMQ (reference sequence). J lost 7 bases, V lost 4 bases, and 11 bases had no gene match. This CDR3 reads CASSSPRTSGTGEQYF. The CDR3 DNA follows: TGTGCCAGCAGCTCGCCCAGGACTAGCGGGACGGGGGAGCAGTACTTC.

The CDR3 coding sequence is TGTGCCAGCACTTTAACAGGTGGAGGGGCATCCAATGAGCAGTTCTTC. Translation: CASTLTGGGASNEQFF. The V gene is TRBV9, the J gene TRBJ2-1, with a possible D match to TRBD2 (6 bases). V dropped 6 bases and J dropped 6 bases, with 22 bases sitting between them. The germline gives CDR1 SGDLS, CDR2 YYNGEE. This CDR3 is built from 16 residues.

The V gene is TRBV7-3, the J gene TRBJ2-2; no clear D gene. The length of the CDR3 is 13 residues. V was clipped by 4 bases and J by 6 bases, with 9 bases between them. The germline V gene has CDR1 SGHTA and CDR2 FQGTGA. The chain's CDR3 is CASSSPTAGELFF. The CDR3 DNA follows: TGTGCCAGCAGCTCCCCCACCGCCGGGGAGCTGTTTTTT.

The rearrangement uses TRBV7-2 and TRBJ2-1, with D tentatively TRBD1 or TRBD2 (5 bases each). The CDR3 is 17 amino acids. Germline assignment: CDR1 SGHTA and CDR2 FQGNSA. V lost 2 bases and J lost 0, with 14 bases in between. DNA of the CDR3: TGTGCCAGCAGCTTACAGTTGGGGGTTAGCTCCTACAATGAGCAGTTCTTC. This translates into CASSLQLGVSSYNEQFF.

The genes are TRBV4-1 and TRBJ1-2; 9 bases fit TRBD1. This CDR3 contains 17 residues. The V gene's germline CDR1 is MGHRA and CDR2 YSYEKL. Trimming took 1 base from V and 7 from J; bases not matched to a gene: 13. The CDR3 spells CASSQGPLGDRESGYTF. In DNA form, the CDR3 reads TGCGCCAGCAGCCAAGGCCCCCTGGGGGACAGGGAGAGTGGCTACACCTTC.